This paragraph reports one TCR beta chain. Sequencing used immunoSEQ multiplex PCR; TCRdb keeps in-frame clones, though not all of them. The sample gives more than 100,000 clones, about 81% of which show up once; less than 3% is in the top ten. The CDR3 sequence is 14 residues long. Germline values: CDR1 SGHKS, CDR2 YYEKEE (reference sequence). The sample originates from a study of T cell clones after liver transplantation. Overall study: Blood was drawn pre-transplant, before withdrawal, and after full or failed withdrawal.

The sequence derives from a human patient who received a liver transplant. The T cells may come from the graft donor. Sequences were derived from CD4+ T cells from blood, sampled 47 months after liver transplant. The chain couples TRBV5-5 to TRBJ2-5; D is possibly TRBD1 or TRBD2 (6 bases each). The J call may be wrong; the DNA end is better matched by TRBJ2-7. CDR3 in amino acids: CASSLEGGGYEQYF. CDR3 bases: TGTGCCAGCAGCTTGGAGGGGGGTGGCTACGAGCAGTACTTC.